This T cell receptor beta chain was captured in a study of neurological immune-mediated disorders (dated by TCRdb to about 2019). About the full investigation: Among the roughly 34 multiple sclerosis patients, relapsing-remitting MS was present in 31 and secondary progressive MS was present in 3. Peripheral blood TCR-beta repertoires from HTLV-I-associated myelopathy (HAM/TSP) patients, multiple sclerosis patients and healthy controls were compared by UMI-based sequencing. The 100 to 110 TCR-beta libraries covered PBMC samples along with longitudinal samples, technical triplicates, and paired sorted CD4+ and CD8+ T-cell subsets. Of the roughly 71 subjects in the cohort, around 15 were HAM/TSP patients, some 35 were multiple sclerosis patients, and about 20 were healthy controls. Summary of the overall study and its limitations: No clinical or MRI features were associated with the MS cluster, and the authors said that larger cohorts are needed. Phylogenetic analysis grouped repertoires from 18 of 34 MS patients into a cluster of related CDR3 sequences, suggesting a possible repertoire-level signature. Expanded clones from different subjects shared no identical CDR3 amino acid sequences, which suggests that TCR-beta repertoires were private in all groups. TCR clonal expansion was highest in HAM/TSP patients and lowest in MS patients, with MS patients falling below even healthy controls.

The CDR3, cysteine through phenylalanine, is 13 amino acids long. CDR3 DNA only is kept here, 39 bases in frame from base 1. Taken from the germline V gene (reference sequence), the CDR1 and CDR2 loops are DFQATT and SNEGSKA. Worth noting for this clonotype: Its antigen is unknown. A read error may account for a junction end that differs from germline.

For unsorted PBMC libraries, 2 million PBMCs were used after storage in RNAlater at -80 degrees C until RNA extraction. Multiple sclerosis patients were enrolled in a US clinical protocol under which disease progression was evaluated by magnetic resonance imaging. Peripheral blood was subjected to Ficoll-Hypaque density gradient centrifugation to isolate PBMCs, which were then cryopreserved in liquid nitrogen. cDNA was synthesized by template-switch 5'RACE using a primer carrying a 10-nucleotide random unique molecular identifier by which each TCR transcript was tagged. Over 190 million TCR-beta sequences, covering 15-18 subjects, were produced in each sequencing run. Total RNA was extracted with the RNeasy kit. The KAPA Real-time Library Amplification kit was used to amplify TCR-beta VDJ regions with primers targeting the TCR constant region and the 5'RACE anchor. Sample indexes and Illumina adaptors were added in a first PCR, and a second PCR then increased library yield. After purification with Ampure beads, the TCR product of roughly 650 bp was size-selected on a 2% E-gel SizeSelection system. Before pooling, library quality was checked on a Bioanalyzer, concentration was measured with Qubit, and libraries were quantified with the Kapa Library Quantification kit. Libraries were sequenced paired-end 2 x 150 bp on an Illumina HiSeq 2500. To increase sequence diversity, roughly 23-30% phiX was spiked into each library pool. The original methods were these. The quality-filtered reads were processed with the UMI-based MiGEC pipeline, whose error correction step removed more than 80% of the raw TCR sequences. VDJ genes were aligned to IMGT germline references, and each clonotype was defined by a unique CDR3 amino acid sequence together with V-J genes. Clonal expansion, Shannon diversity and CDR3 relatedness were evaluated with VDJtools (CalcPairwiseDistances, ClusterSamples), while phylogenetic trees were built in CLCbio workbench. Using coefficient-of-variation modelling across technical triplicates, the study counted a clone as expanded if it had at least 8 unique UMIs. TCRdb reworked the public reads: Q25 trimming with fastp, MiXCR clone assembly, productive beta chains retained. Each CDR3 protein gets just one entry, which takes the most common genes and DNA from the rows behind it. The V and J calls were determined by TCRdb, not by the authors. For this sample the table gives 50,000 to 65,000 distinct CDR3 sequences, of which approximately 4.6% were detected only once. The biggest ten clones account for less than 4% of the sample.

The chain joins TRBV20-1 to TRBJ1-6; no D gene call is confident. What was sequenced was PBMCs. This TCR was recovered from a woman in her fifties or sixties with multiple sclerosis. The CDR3 here reads CSARDPLDSPLNF. Here is the DNA: TGCAGTGCTAGAGATCCCCTAGATTCACCCCTCAACTTT.